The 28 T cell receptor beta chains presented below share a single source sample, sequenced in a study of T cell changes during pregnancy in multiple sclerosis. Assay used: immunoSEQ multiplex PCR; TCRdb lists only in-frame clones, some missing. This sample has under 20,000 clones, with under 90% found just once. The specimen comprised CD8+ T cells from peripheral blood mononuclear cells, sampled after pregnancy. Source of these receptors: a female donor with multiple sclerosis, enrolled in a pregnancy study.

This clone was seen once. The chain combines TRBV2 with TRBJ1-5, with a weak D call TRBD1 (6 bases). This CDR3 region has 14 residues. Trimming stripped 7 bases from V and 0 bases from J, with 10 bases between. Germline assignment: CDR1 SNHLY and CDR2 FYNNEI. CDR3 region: CASMTGYSNQPQHF. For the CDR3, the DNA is TGTGCCAGCATGACAGGCTATAGCAATCAGCCCCAGCATTTT.

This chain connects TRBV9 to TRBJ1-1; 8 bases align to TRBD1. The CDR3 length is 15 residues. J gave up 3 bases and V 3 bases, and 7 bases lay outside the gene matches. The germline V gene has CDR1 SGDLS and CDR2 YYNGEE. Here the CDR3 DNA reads TGTGCCAGCAGCGACAGACAGGGGATTGACACTGAAGCTTTCTTT. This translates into CASSDRQGIDTEAFF.

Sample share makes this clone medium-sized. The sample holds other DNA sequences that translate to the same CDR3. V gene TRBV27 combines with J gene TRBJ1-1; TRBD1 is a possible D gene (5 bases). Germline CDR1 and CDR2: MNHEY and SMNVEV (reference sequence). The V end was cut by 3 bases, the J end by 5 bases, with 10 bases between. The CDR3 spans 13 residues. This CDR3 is CASSLGRATEAFF. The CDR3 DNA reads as TGTGCCAGCAGTTTGGGCAGGGCTACTGAAGCTTTCTTT.

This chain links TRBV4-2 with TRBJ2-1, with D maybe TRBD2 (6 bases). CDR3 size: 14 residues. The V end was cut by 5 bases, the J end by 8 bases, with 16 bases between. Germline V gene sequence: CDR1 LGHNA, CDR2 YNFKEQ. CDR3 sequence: CASSKAGRGDEQFF. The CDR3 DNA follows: TGTGCCAGCAGCAAAGCAGGGCGGGGTGATGAGCAGTTCTTC.

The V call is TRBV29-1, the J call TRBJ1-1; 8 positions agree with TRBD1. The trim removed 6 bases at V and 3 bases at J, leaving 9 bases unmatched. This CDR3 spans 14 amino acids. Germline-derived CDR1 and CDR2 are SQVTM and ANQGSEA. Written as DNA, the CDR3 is TGCAGCGTGGACAACAGGGGGAGATACACTGAAGCTTTCTTT. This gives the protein CSVDNRGRYTEAFF. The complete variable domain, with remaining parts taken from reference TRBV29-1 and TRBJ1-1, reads SAVISQKPSRDICQRGTSLTIQCQVDSQVTMMFWYRQQPGQSLTLIATANQGSEATYESGFVIDKFPISRPNLTFSTLTVSNMSPEDSSIYLCSVDNRGRYTEAFFGQGTRLTVV.

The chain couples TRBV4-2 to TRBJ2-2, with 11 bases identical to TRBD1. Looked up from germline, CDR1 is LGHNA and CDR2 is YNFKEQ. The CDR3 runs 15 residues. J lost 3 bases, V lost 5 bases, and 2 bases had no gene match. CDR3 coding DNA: TGTGCCAGCAGCACGGGACAGGGGGACACCGGGGAGCTGTTTTTT. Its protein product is CASSTGQGDTGELFF.

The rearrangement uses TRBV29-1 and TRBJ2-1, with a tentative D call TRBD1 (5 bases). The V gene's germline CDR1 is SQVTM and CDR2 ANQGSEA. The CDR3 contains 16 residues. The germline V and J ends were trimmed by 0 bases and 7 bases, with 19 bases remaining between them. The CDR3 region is CSVEDQGFPTRNEQFF. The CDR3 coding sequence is TGCAGCGTTGAAGATCAGGGCTTCCCGACGAGGAATGAGCAGTTCTTC.

CDR3 sequence reads: CASSLRTERAYTDTQYF. The CDR3 region has the DNA TGTGCCAGCAGCCTACGGACTGAGCGGGCATACACAGATACGCAGTATTTT. This chain uses TRBV5-4 with TRBJ2-3; D possibly corresponds to TRBD2 (6 bases). V shed 4 bases and J shed 2 bases, with 20 bases lying between them. Germline CDR1 and CDR2: SGHNT and YYREEE (reference sequence). CDR3 length: 17 amino acids.

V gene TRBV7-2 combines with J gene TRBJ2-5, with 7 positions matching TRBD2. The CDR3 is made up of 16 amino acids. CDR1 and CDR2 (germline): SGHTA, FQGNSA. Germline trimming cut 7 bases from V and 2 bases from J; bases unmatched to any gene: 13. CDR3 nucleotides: TGTGCCAGCACGTATTGGGGGGGGGATCGGCAAGAGACCCAGTACTTC. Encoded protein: CASTYWGGDRQETQYF. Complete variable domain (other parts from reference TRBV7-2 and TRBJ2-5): GAGVSQSPSNKVTEKGKDVELRCDPISGHTALYWYRQSLGQGLEFLIYFQGNSAPDKSGLPSDRFSAERTGGSVSTLTIQRTQQEDSAVYLCASTYWGGDRQETQYFGPGTRLLVL.

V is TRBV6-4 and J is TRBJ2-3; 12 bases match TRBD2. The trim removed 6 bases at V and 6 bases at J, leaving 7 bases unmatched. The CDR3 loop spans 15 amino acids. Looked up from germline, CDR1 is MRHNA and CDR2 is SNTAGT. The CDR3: CASSRLAGVSDTQYF. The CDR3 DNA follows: TGTGCCAGCAGCAGACTAGCGGGAGTATCGGATACGCAGTATTTT.

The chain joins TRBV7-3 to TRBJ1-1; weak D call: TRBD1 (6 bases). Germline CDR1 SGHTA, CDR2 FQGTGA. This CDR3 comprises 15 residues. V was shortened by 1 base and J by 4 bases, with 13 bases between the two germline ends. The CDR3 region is CASSLNRVESTEAFF. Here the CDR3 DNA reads TGTGCCAGCAGCTTAAACAGGGTGGAAAGCACTGAAGCTTTCTTT.

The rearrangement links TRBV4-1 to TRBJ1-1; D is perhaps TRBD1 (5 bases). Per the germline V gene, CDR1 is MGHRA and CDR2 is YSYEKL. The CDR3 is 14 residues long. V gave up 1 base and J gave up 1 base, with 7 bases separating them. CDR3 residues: CASSQGDRNTEAFF. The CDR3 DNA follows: TGCGCCAGCAGCCAAGGAGACAGGAACACTGAAGCTTTCTTT.

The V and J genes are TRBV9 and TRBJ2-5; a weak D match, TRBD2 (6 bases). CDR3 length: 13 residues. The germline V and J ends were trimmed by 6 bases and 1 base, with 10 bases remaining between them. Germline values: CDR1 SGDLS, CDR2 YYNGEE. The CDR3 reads CASTRDSQETQYF. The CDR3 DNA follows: TGTGCCAGCACCAGGGACTCCCAAGAGACCCAGTACTTC.

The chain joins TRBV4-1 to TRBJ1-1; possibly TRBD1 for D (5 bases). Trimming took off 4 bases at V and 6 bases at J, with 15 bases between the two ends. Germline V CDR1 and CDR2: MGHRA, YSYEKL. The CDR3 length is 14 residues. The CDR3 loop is CASSPRGAGSEAFF. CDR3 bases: TGCGCCAGCAGCCCTAGGGGCGCTGGGTCTGAAGCTTTCTTT.

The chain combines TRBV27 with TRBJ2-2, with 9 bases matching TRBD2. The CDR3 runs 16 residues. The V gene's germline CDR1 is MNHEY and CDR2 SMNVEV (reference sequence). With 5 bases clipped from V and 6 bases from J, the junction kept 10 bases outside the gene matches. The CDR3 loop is CASSPKPGLAPGELFF. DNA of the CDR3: TGTGCCAGCAGTCCGAAACCGGGACTAGCTCCCGGGGAGCTGTTTTTT.

The CDR3: CASSSEGTVTGELFF. Written as DNA, the CDR3 is TGTGCCAGCAGCTCCGAGGGGACAGTCACCGGGGAGCTGTTTTTT. The rearrangement joins TRBV5-5 to TRBJ2-2; 7 nucleotides line up with TRBD1. This CDR3 is built from 15 residues. Germline V gives CDR1 SGHKS, CDR2 YYEKEE (reference sequence). After removal of 3 bases from V and 4 bases from J, the junction contained 6 bases not matched to a gene.

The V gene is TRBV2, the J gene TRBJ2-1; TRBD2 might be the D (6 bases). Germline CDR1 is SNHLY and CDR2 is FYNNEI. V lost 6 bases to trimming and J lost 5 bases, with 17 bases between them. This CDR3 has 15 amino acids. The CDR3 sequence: CASSEDYPPHNEQFF. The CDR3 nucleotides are TGTGCCAGCAGCGAGGACTACCCGCCGCACAATGAGCAGTTCTTC. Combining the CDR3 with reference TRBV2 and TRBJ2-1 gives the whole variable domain EPEVTQTPSHQVTQMGQEVILRCVPISNHLYFYWYRQILGQKVEFLVSFYNNEISEKSEIFDDQFSVERPDGSNFTLKIRSTKLEDSAMYFCASSEDYPPHNEQFFGPGTRLTVL.

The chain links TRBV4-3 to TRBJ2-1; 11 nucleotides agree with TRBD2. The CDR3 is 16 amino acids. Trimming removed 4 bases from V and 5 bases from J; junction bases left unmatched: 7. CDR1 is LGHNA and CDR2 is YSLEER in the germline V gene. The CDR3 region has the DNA TGCGCCAGCAGCCGGGTAGCGGGGGGGCCGAACAATGAGCAGTTCTTC. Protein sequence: CASSRVAGGPNNEQFF.

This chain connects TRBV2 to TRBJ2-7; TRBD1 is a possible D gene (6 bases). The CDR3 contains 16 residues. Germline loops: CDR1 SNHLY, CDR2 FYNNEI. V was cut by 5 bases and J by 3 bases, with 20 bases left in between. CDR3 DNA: TGTGCCAGCAGTCACCATGTAGGACAGATATACTACGAGCAGTACTTC. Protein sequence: CASSHHVGQIYYEQYF.

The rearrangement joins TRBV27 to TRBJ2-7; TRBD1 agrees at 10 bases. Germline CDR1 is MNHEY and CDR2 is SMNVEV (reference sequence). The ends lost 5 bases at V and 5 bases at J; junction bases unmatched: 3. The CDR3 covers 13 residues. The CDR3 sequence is CASSTTGGNEQYF. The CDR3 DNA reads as TGTGCCAGCAGTACGACAGGGGGCAACGAGCAGTACTTC.

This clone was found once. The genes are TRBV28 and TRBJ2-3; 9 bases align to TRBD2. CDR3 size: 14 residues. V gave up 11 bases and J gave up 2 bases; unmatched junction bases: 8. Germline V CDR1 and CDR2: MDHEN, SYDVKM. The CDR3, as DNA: TGTGCCGCCGGGGCGGGAGGGCCCACAGATACGCAGTATTTT. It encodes CAAGAGGPTDTQYF.

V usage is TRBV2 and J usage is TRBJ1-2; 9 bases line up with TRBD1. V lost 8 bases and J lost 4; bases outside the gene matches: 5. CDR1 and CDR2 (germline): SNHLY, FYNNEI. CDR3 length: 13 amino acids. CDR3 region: CASRDRVIYGYTF. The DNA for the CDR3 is TGTGCCAGCCGGGACAGGGTAATCTATGGCTACACCTTC.

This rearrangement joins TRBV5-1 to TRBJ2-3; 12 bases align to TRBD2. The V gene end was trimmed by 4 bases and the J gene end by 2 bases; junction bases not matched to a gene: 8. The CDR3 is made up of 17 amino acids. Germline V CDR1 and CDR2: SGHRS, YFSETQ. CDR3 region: CASSRTRLAGVTDTQYF. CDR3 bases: TGCGCCAGCAGCCGCACTAGACTAGCGGGGGTCACAGATACGCAGTATTTT. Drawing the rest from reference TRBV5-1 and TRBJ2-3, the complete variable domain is KAGVTQTPRYLIKTRGQQVTLSCSPISGHRSVSWYQQTPGQGLQFLFEYFSETQRNKGNFPGRFSGRQFSNSRSEMNVSTLELGDSALYLCASSRTRLAGVTDTQYFGPGTRLTVL.

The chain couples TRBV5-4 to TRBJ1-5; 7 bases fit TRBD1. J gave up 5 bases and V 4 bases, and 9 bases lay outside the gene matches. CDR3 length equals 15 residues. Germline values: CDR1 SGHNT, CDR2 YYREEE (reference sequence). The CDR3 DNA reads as TGTGCCAGCAGCCTTGGGACAGAAAATTATCAGCCCCAGCATTTT. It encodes CASSLGTENYQPQHF.

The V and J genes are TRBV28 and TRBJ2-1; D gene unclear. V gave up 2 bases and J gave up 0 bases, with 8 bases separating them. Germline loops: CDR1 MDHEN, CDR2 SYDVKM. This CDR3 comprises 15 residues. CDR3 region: CASSLGGSSYNEQFF. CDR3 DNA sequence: TGTGCCAGCAGTTTAGGCGGAAGCTCCTACAATGAGCAGTTCTTC.

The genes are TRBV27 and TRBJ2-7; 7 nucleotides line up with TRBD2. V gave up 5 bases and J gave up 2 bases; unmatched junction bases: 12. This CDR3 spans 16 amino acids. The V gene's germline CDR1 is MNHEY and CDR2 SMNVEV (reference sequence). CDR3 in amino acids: CASSPSLGLETYEQYF. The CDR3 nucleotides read TGTGCCAGCAGTCCCTCCCTCGGACTAGAAACCTACGAGCAGTACTTC.

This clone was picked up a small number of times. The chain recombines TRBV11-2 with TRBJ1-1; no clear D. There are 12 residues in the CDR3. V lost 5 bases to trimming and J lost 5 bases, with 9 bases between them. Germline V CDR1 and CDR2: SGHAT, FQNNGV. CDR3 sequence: CASSRVWTEAFF. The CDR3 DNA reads TGTGCCAGCAGCCGCGTGTGGACTGAAGCTTTCTTT.

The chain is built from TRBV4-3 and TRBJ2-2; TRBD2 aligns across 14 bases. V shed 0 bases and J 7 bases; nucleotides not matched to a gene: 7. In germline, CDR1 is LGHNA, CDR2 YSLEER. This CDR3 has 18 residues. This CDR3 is CASSQEGLAGALGGELFF. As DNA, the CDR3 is TGCGCCAGCAGCCAAGAGGGACTAGCGGGGGCGCTCGGCGGGGAGCTGTTTTTT.